One sample yielded the 11 T cell receptor beta chains listed below, sequenced in a study of blood T cell repertoires in COVID-19. The protocol was immunoSEQ multiplex PCR, while the TCRdb copy is restricted to in-frame clones and leaves out a portion. The table shows fewer than 400,000 clones, with approximately 81% occurring only once. Sequencing was performed on PBMCs or T cells enriched from blood (not recorded which). These receptors all come from a woman aged 25 to 39 who had been exposed to COVID-19.

This chain connects TRBV13 to TRBJ2-7; weak D call: TRBD1 (6 bases). CDR1 is PRHDT and CDR2 is FYEKMQ in the germline V gene (reference sequence). CDR3 length: 15 amino acids. With 3 bases removed from V and 0 bases from J, the gap between germline ends came to 12 bases. The DNA of the CDR3 is TGTGCCAGCAGCTTCACGCCGGGACACTCCTACGAGCAGTACTTC. Protein product: CASSFTPGHSYEQYF.

This clone has only one observation. This rearrangement joins TRBV3-1 (or the pseudogene TRBV3-2) to TRBJ2-4, with D unclear. The germline V gene encodes CDR1 LGHDT and CDR2 YNNKEL (reference sequence). V was pared by 6 bases and J by 9 bases, with 12 bases between. The CDR3 spans 12 residues. In DNA form, the CDR3 reads TGTGCCAGCAGGTCAAACTCAGGCATTCAGTACTTC. Translation: CASRSNSGIQYF.

The rearrangement uses TRBV6-2 or TRBV6-3 and TRBJ2-2; D not certain. CDR3 length equals 15 residues. The ends were cut back, 4 bases at V and 0 bases at J, with 9 bases in the middle. Germline V gives CDR1 MNHEY, CDR2 SVGEGT. CDR3 sequence (DNA): TGTGCCAGCAGTTCACTACCCTCGAACACCGGGGAGCTGTTTTTT. Translated, it gives CASSSLPSNTGELFF.

This clone is a singleton in its sample. V and J are TRBV9 and TRBJ1-1; perhaps TRBD1 as D (6 bases). The CDR3 is 15 amino acids. V was trimmed by 0 bases and J by 4 bases, leaving 13 bases between them. Germline lookup yields CDR1 SGDLS and CDR2 YYNGEE. The CDR3 spells CASSVGPQGSTEAFF. CDR3 in DNA: TGTGCCAGCAGCGTAGGACCCCAGGGGAGCACTGAAGCTTTCTTT.

This clone came up a few times. The chain carries TRBV10-3 and TRBJ1-2; 9 nucleotides line up with TRBD1. This CDR3 has 14 amino acids. Looked up from germline, CDR1 is ENHRY and CDR2 is SYGVKD. J was trimmed by 7 bases and V by 2 bases; bases with no gene match: 5. CDR3 coding DNA: TGTGCCATCAGTGAGAGGACAGGGGCCGGTGGCTACACCTTC. The encoded protein is CAISERTGAGGYTF.

V is TRBV9 and J is TRBJ2-3; D is perhaps TRBD2 (6 bases). CDR3 length equals 16 residues. The germline V gene encodes CDR1 SGDLS and CDR2 YYNGEE. Trimming removed 5 bases at V and 4 bases at J, with 20 bases between. Written as DNA, the CDR3 is TGTGCCAGCAGTCCTATACTAGCCGCGACGGCAGATACGCAGTATTTT. Its translation: CASSPILAATADTQYF. The full variable domain, in which reference TRBV9 and TRBJ2-3 provide the parts outside the CDR3, is DSGVTQTPKHLITATGQRVTLRCSPRSGDLSVYWYQQSLDQGLQFLIQYYNGEERAKGNILERFSAQQFPDLHSELNLSSLELGDSALYFCASSPILAATADTQYFGPGTRLTVL.

The rearrangement joins TRBV5-5 to TRBJ2-7; 9 bases match TRBD1. The CDR3 is 15 residues long. Germline assignment: CDR1 SGHKS and CDR2 YYEKEE (reference sequence). V lost 5 bases, J lost 1 base, and 7 bases stayed unmatched. CDR3 nucleotide sequence: TGTGCCAGCAGTTGGAGAGGACAGGGGTCCTACGAGCAGTACTTC. Its protein product is CASSWRGQGSYEQYF.

V usage is TRBV5-1 and J usage is TRBJ2-5, with a tentative D call TRBD1 (6 bases). The V gene's germline CDR1 is SGHRS and CDR2 YFSETQ. V lost 2 bases and J 3 bases, leaving 14 bases between the germline ends. This CDR3 is 15 amino acids long. The CDR3 DNA is TGCGCCAGCAGCTTCGAGGGGACACCCGAAGAGACCCAGTACTTC. It is translated as CASSFEGTPEETQYF.

V gene TRBV19 combines with J gene TRBJ2-3; TRBD2 matches at 7 bases. Trimming at V came to 3 bases and at J to 3 bases, leaving 6 bases not matched to a gene. The CDR3 sequence is 15 residues long. The germline CDR1 and CDR2 sequences are LNHDA and SQIVND (reference sequence). Here the CDR3 reads CASSIREGTTDTQYF. The CDR3 DNA is TGTGCCAGTAGTATTAGGGAGGGAACTACAGATACGCAGTATTTT.

V is TRBV6-6 and J is TRBJ2-7; 8 positions match TRBD1. The CDR3 loop spans 14 amino acids. V trimming: 2 bases; J trimming: 6 bases; junction bases outside the gene matches: 6. Germline V gene sequence: CDR1 MNHNY, CDR2 SVGAGI (reference sequence). The CDR3 sequence is CASSYMVQGVEQYF. DNA for the CDR3: TGTGCCAGCAGTTACATGGTACAGGGGGTCGAGCAGTACTTC.

This clone was recorded only once. V usage is TRBV6-7 and J usage is TRBJ2-7; 7 bases map to TRBD1. TRBV6-7 is recorded as an ORF, its role being uncertain. CDR3 size: 16 residues. The V gene end was trimmed by 6 bases and the J gene end by 2 bases; junction bases not matched to a gene: 13. The CDR3 sequence: CASSLPTTGLTYEQYF. DNA for the CDR3: TGTGCCAGCAGCTTACCTACGACAGGGTTAACCTACGAGCAGTACTTC.